This T cell receptor beta chain is drawn from a study of blood T cells in healthy people across ages. The CDR3 has 15 amino acids. Trimming left V 6 bases short and J 2 bases short, with 16 bases between. Germline CDR1 LNHDA, CDR2 SQIVND (reference sequence). The authors ran a second PCR of roughly 6 to 12 cycles using a sample-barcoded 5' primer and a J-beta primer mix. One entry per CDR3 protein results from TCRdb running MiXCR on the 5' RACE reads. The sample lists roughly 550,000 distinct CDR3 sequences; 24% were seen once. The same sample was also studied in work on T cells of mothers and their children.

The rearrangement uses TRBV19 and TRBJ1-2; the D gene is possibly TRBD1 (6 bases). The origin of this receptor is a boy younger than 18 in good health. The specimen was blood. CDR3 sequence (DNA): TGTGCCAGTAGGACTGCCGGGACACTCAACTATGGCTACACCTTC. Protein product: CASRTAGTLNYGYTF.